Each of the 7 T cell receptor beta chains below was sequenced from the same sample in a study of shared clonotypes between healthy human individuals. Generated by immunoSEQ multiplex PCR, the TCRdb table keeps only in-frame clones and is missing some. The table shows around 2,100,000 clones, with approximately 95% occurring only once. Naive CD8 cells comprised CD45RO-negative, CCR7-positively selected cells, excluding terminally differentiated effector memory CD45RA+ cells. Sequencing was carried out using naive CD8+ T cells sorted from blood. These receptors were collected from a man aged 18-30 years in good health.

The chain has TRBV6-5 and TRBJ2-7; unclear D gene. V was pared by 5 bases and J by 3 bases, with 14 bases between. This CDR3 has 14 residues. Germline V gene lookup returns CDR1 MNHEY and CDR2 SVGAGI. The CDR3 loop reads CASSRNEVGYEQYF. The CDR3, as DNA: TGTGCCAGCAGTCGTAACGAAGTGGGCTACGAGCAGTACTTC.

This rearrangement joins TRBV2 to TRBJ2-5; D is undetermined. This CDR3 is built from 13 residues. The V and J ends lost 1 base and 3 bases respectively, with 6 bases between them. Germline CDR1 reads SNHLY; CDR2 reads FYNNEI. In DNA form, the CDR3 reads TGTGCCAGCAGTGAAGGACGGAAAGAGACCCAGTACTTC. Protein: CASSEGRKETQYF.

The chain has TRBV7-9 and TRBJ2-2; 11 bases fit TRBD2. V dropped 5 bases and J dropped 5; count of bases not matched to a gene: 13. The germline gives CDR1 SEHNR, CDR2 FQNEAQ (reference sequence). The CDR3 length is 18 residues. The CDR3 bases are TGTGCCAGCAGCCTTAGACTAGCGGGATACTCGGAAACCGGGGAGCTGTTTTTT. Amino acids: CASSLRLAGYSETGELFF.

For this clone: Other DNA sequences in the sample encode the same CDR3. The chain combines TRBV5-4 with TRBJ1-1; TRBD1 is a possible D gene (5 bases). V lost 3 bases and J lost 0, with 9 bases in between. The CDR3 runs to 14 residues. Germline loops: CDR1 SGHNT, CDR2 YYREEE (reference sequence). The CDR3 protein is CASSWDGMNTEAFF. CDR3 bases: TGTGCCAGCAGCTGGGACGGCATGAACACTGAAGCTTTCTTT.

The chain's CDR3 is CATSTTLGGPQPQHF. CDR3 nucleotide sequence: TGTGCCACCAGCACCACCTTAGGGGGCCCCCAGCCCCAGCATTTT. V usage is TRBV15 and J usage is TRBJ1-5, with 7 positions matching TRBD1. Looked up from germline, CDR1 is LNHNV and CDR2 is YYDKDF (reference sequence). The V and J ends lost 4 bases and 7 bases, in that order; junction bases with no gene match: 10. CDR3 size: 15 residues.

A word on this clone: Within the sample, other DNA sequences also encode this same CDR3. The V and J genes are TRBV4-1 and TRBJ2-7, with D possibly matching TRBD1 (5 bases). CDR1 is MGHRA and CDR2 is YSYEKL in the germline V gene. V was trimmed by 0 bases and J by 4 bases, leaving 10 bases between them. This CDR3 spans 14 amino acids. This chain's CDR3 is CASSQDPGSYEQYF. In DNA, the CDR3 is TGCGCCAGCAGCCAAGATCCAGGGTCGTACGAGCAGTACTTC.

This chain uses TRBV7-9 with TRBJ2-1; D remains ambiguous. CDR3 length equals 13 residues. Trimming shortened V by 2 bases and J by 7 bases, and 9 bases separated the two germline ends. Germline-derived CDR1 and CDR2 are SEHNR and FQNEAQ (reference sequence). CDR3 sequence: CASSLLAENEQFF. CDR3 nucleotide sequence: TGTGCCAGCAGCTTATTGGCCGAGAATGAGCAGTTCTTC. Based on the CDR3 plus reference TRBV7-9 and TRBJ2-1, the full variable domain is DTGVSQNPRHKITKRGQNVTFRCDPISEHNRLYWYRQTLGQGPEFLTYFQNEAQLEKSRLLSDRFSAERPKGSFSTLEIQRTEQGDSAMYLCASSLLAENEQFFGPGTRLTVL.